These 27 T cell receptor beta chains came from one sample sequenced in a study of T cell clonality in common variable immunodeficiency. Repertoires were generated with immunoSEQ multiplex PCR, while TCRdb's copy carries only in-frame clones and drops some. Sampling found about 37,000 clones, none seen once. Sequencing was done on a sample of peripheral blood mononuclear cells. The receptors originated from a person aged 18 to 75 in good health.

This clone was counted ten times or more. The sequence runs out 3 residues before the end of the CDR3; the remainder is reconstructed from the germline J gene. This chain uses TRBV15 with TRBJ1-4; D unclear. The germline V gene has CDR1 LNHNV and CDR2 YYDKDF (reference sequence). Trimming left V 1 base short and J 8 bases short, with 14 bases between. The length of the CDR3 is 15 residues. CDR3 loop: CATSRVVTPIEKLFF. The sequenced part of the CDR3 DNA is TGTGCCACCAGCAGAGTAGTTACTCCCATCGAAAAA.

Points on this clone: The CDR3 end is not reached by the read, which stops 3 residues before it; the germline J gene fills it in. The V gene is TRBV7-2, the J gene TRBJ1-2; D is unclear. The germline CDR1 and CDR2 sequences are SGHTA and FQGNSA. The CDR3 is 13 residues long. The CDR3: CASSLVPSYEYTF. The part of the CDR3 DNA that was read is TGTGCCAGCAGCTTAGTTCCCTCCTACGAA.

In its sample, this clone was seen many times. With the read ending 3 residues before the CDR3 end, the germline J gene is used to fill in that end. V is TRBV10-3 and J is TRBJ2-7; 10 bases fit TRBD2. V gave up 0 bases and J gave up 2 bases; unmatched junction bases: 10. CDR1 and CDR2 from the germline V gene are ENHRY and SYGVKD. The CDR3 is 18 residues long. The CDR3 region is CAISESLLVAGGAYEQYF. The sequenced CDR3 bases are TGTGCCATCAGTGAGTCTTTACTGGTAGCGGGGGGCGCCTACGAG.

In its sample, this clone was seen many times. The read falls 3 residues short of the CDR3 end, and the missing part is taken from the germline J gene. The chain uses TRBV5-1 and TRBJ2-7; D is perhaps TRBD2 (5 bases). Trimming stripped 0 bases from V and 2 bases from J, with 12 bases between. Germline V gene lookup returns CDR1 SGHRS and CDR2 YFSETQ. The CDR3 is 15 residues long. The CDR3 loop reads CASSLVAGFPYEQYF. The CDR3 bases that were read are TGCGCCAGCAGCTTGGTTGCGGGTTTTCCCTACGAG.

The sample holds many counts of this clone. Sequencing ends 3 residues short of the CDR3 end; the germline J gene provides the rest. The rearrangement joins TRBV7-9 to TRBJ1-4, with D perhaps matching TRBD1 (6 bases). The CDR3 contains 14 residues. V was shortened by 3 bases and J by 3 bases, with 8 bases between the two germline ends. The germline gives CDR1 SEHNR, CDR2 FQNEAQ (reference sequence). The part of the CDR3 DNA that was read is TGTGCCAGCAGCTTGAGACAGGCTAATGAAAAA. Protein product: CASSLRQANEK. In full, the CDR3 reads CASSLRQANEKLFF.

With regard to this clone: The sequenced fragment ends 3 residues before the CDR3 boundary, so the rest is inferred from the germline J gene. The gene calls are TRBV7-9 and TRBJ2-3, with D perhaps matching TRBD1 (5 bases). The CDR3 has 14 amino acids. From germline, CDR1 is SEHNR and CDR2 FQNEAQ (reference sequence). The ends were cut back, 2 bases at V and 4 bases at J, with 10 bases in the middle. The part of the CDR3 DNA that was read is TGTGCCAGCAGCTTATATTCAGGGCCAGATACG. It encodes CASSLYSGPDT. In full, the CDR3 reads CASSLYSGPDTQYF.

Many counts were recorded for this clone. The CDR3 reads CASSIVPGGSYEQYF. The CDR3 bases that were read are TGTGCCAGTAGTATCGTACCGGGGGGATCCTACGAG. J is TRBJ2-7 and V is TRBV19; 7 bases line up with TRBD2. The missing CDR3 end, 3 residues past where the read stops, is filled in from the germline J gene. CDR3 size: 15 residues. Looked up from germline, CDR1 is LNHDA and CDR2 is SQIVND (reference sequence). Trimming removed 3 bases from V and 1 base from J; junction bases left unmatched: 6.

This clone was recorded at least ten times. The sequenced part of the CDR3 DNA is TGTGCCAGTAGTATAGACCGGGACAGGGGAGGTGAGACC. It yields the protein CASSIDRDRGGET. Given in full, the CDR3 is CASSIDRDRGGETQYF. This chain connects TRBV19 to TRBJ2-5; 10 nucleotides agree with TRBD1. The read ends 3 residues early relative to the CDR3; the germline J gene fills the gap. J gave up 5 bases and V 0 bases, and 6 bases lay outside the gene matches. Germline V gene sequence: CDR1 LNHDA, CDR2 SQIVND (reference sequence). The CDR3 runs 16 residues.

In its sample, this clone was seen many times. The CDR3 end lies 3 residues beyond the end of the read and is filled in from the germline J gene. The chain employs TRBV19 and TRBJ2-1, with a possible D match to TRBD2 (5 bases). Between the trimmed V and J ends, which lost 3 bases and 9 bases, there was a span of 9 bases. The CDR3 is 12 residues long. CDR1 is LNHDA, CDR2 SQIVND, per germline (reference sequence). This CDR3 reads CASSISRGEQFF. The CDR3 DNA, read in part, is TGTGCCAGTAGTATTTCCCGGGGTGAG. The complete variable domain, with remaining parts taken from reference TRBV19 and TRBJ2-1, reads DGGITQSPKYLFRKEGQNVTLSCEQNLNHDAMYWYRQDPGQGLRLIYYSQIVNDFQKGDIAEGYSVSREKKESFPLTVTSAQKNPTAFYLCASSISRGEQFFGPGTRLTVL.

This clone was seen repeatedly, ten times or more. The read ends 3 residues early relative to the CDR3; the germline J gene fills the gap. The rearrangement joins TRBV20-1 to TRBJ1-3; 7 nucleotides line up with TRBD1. V dropped 0 bases and J dropped 3; count of bases not matched to a gene: 2. This CDR3 region has 14 residues. CDR1 and CDR2 (germline): DFQATT, SNEGSKA (reference sequence). Incomplete CDR3 DNA: TGCAGTGCTAGAGATGGGGACAGTGGAAACACC. This sequence encodes CSARDGDSGNT. The complete CDR3 reads CSARDGDSGNTIYF.

The sample holds many counts of this clone. The sequence runs out 3 residues before the end of the CDR3; the remainder is reconstructed from the germline J gene. V and J are TRBV2 and TRBJ2-3, with 9 positions matching TRBD1. V lost 6 bases and J lost 6; bases outside the gene matches: 1. This CDR3 is built from 12 residues. CDR1 is SNHLY, CDR2 FYNNEI, per germline. The covered CDR3 bases are TGTGCCAGCAGGACAGGGGGGGATACG. Translating gives CASRTGGDT. The CDR3, in full, reads CASRTGGDTQYF.

This clone was counted only a few times. Coverage ceases 3 residues before the CDR3 finishes, and the germline J gene fills in the end. The chain couples TRBV20-1 to TRBJ1-2; D is perhaps TRBD1 (6 bases). The CDR3 is 15 residues long. V lost 5 bases to trimming and J lost 3 bases, with 19 bases between them. The germline CDR1 and CDR2 sequences are DFQATT and SNEGSKA (reference sequence). CDR3: CSAGGAGSSDYGYTF. The DNA read from the CDR3 is TGCAGTGCTGGGGGGGCAGGATCTTCCGACTATGGC.

This clone came up many times. The missing CDR3 end, 3 residues past where the read stops, is filled in from the germline J gene. The chain is built from TRBV7-2 and TRBJ1-1, with TRBD1 as a possible D gene (6 bases). The CDR3 loop spans 13 amino acids. In germline, CDR1 is SGHTA, CDR2 FQGNSA. V was pared by 3 bases and J by 4 bases, with 9 bases between. CDR3 DNA (partial): TGTGCCAGCAGCTTTACAGGGTTCACTGAA. Translation gives CASSFTGFTE. The entire CDR3 sequence reads CASSFTGFTEAFF.

This clone showed up many times. The CDR3 goes on 3 residues after the read ends, and that part is filled in from the germline J gene. The V and J genes are TRBV2 and TRBJ2-5; 9 bases fit TRBD2. V was clipped by 5 bases and J by 5 bases; unmatched bases: 9. The CDR3 length is 15 residues. CDR1 and CDR2 from the germline V gene are SNHLY and FYNNEI. The CDR3 bases that were read are TGTGCCAGCAGTATAGCGGGGGCGCCCCACGAGACC. It codes for CASSIAGAPHET. The whole CDR3 region reads CASSIAGAPHETQYF.

This clone has a count of ten or more. Read sequence stops 3 residues before the CDR3 end, and the germline J gene provides the missing end. The chain uses TRBV29-1 and TRBJ1-2, with 8 bases matching TRBD1. This CDR3 contains 15 residues. The germline V gene has CDR1 SQVTM and CDR2 ANQGSEA. With 3 bases clipped from V and 5 bases from J, the junction kept 11 bases outside the gene matches. CDR3 DNA (partial): TGCAGCGTTGAGAAAGGGCAGGGGGCGTATTATGGC. The encoded protein is CSVEKGQGAYYG. The whole CDR3 sequence is CSVEKGQGAYYGYTF.

In this sample, this clone turned up many times. The read comes to an end 3 residues before the CDR3 does, leaving the germline J gene to fill in the end. This sequence joins TRBV30 and TRBJ2-1; 10 nucleotides align to TRBD2. The V gene's germline CDR1 is GTSNPN and CDR2 SVGIG (reference sequence). V shed 5 bases and J 6 bases; nucleotides not matched to a gene: 7. This CDR3 contains 14 residues. CDR3 amino acids: CAWGLAGVGNEQFF. CDR3 DNA (partial): TGTGCCTGGGGGCTAGCGGGAGTAGGCAATGAG.

This clone was recorded at least ten times. The read ends 3 residues early relative to the CDR3; the germline J gene fills the gap. V usage is TRBV20-1 and J usage is TRBJ2-5; TRBD1 agrees at 9 bases. The J segment lost 5 bases and the V segment lost 4 bases, leaving 8 bases of the junction unmatched. Germline V gene data show CDR1 as DFQATT and CDR2 as SNEGSKA (reference sequence). The CDR3 loop spans 14 amino acids. CDR3 DNA, as far as it was read: TGCAGTGCTAACCGGGACAGGGAAGCGGAGACC. Amino acid sequence: CSANRDREAET. The full CDR3 protein reads CSANRDREAETQYF.

This clone came up many times. The CDR3 end falls 3 residues outside the read, so it is completed with the germline J gene. This sequence joins TRBV5-1 and TRBJ1-2, with 7 bases matching TRBD1. The CDR3 is 15 amino acids. V lost 5 bases to trimming and J lost 6 bases; unmatched junction nucleotides: 13. Looked up from germline, CDR1 is SGHRS and CDR2 is YFSETQ. Incomplete CDR3 DNA: TGCGCCAGCAGGACAGGGTTTGCGGTCTTGGATGGC. As protein: CASRTGFAVLDG. The complete CDR3 sequence is CASRTGFAVLDGYTF.

Remarks on this clone: The read is 3 residues too short to cover the CDR3 end, so that end is filled in from the germline J gene. The rearrangement uses TRBV5-4 and TRBJ2-5, with D tentatively TRBD1 (5 bases). CDR3 length: 15 amino acids. Trimming pared 5 bases from V and 3 bases from J, leaving 17 bases between. Germline CDR1 is SGHNT and CDR2 is YYREEE (reference sequence). CDR3 DNA, as far as it was read: TGTGCCAGCAGTCCCTTCGGACAAGGGGAAGAGACC. Its protein product is CASSPFGQGEET. In full, the CDR3 reads CASSPFGQGEETQYF.

This clone was seen many times. The CDR3 end lies 3 residues beyond the end of the read and is filled in from the germline J gene. The V gene is TRBV25-1, the J gene TRBJ1-2, with a weak D call TRBD1 (5 bases). Germline lookup yields CDR1 MGHDK and CDR2 SYGVNS. V was cut by 3 bases and J by 4 bases, with 9 bases left in between. The CDR3 totals 13 residues. The DNA read from the CDR3 is TGTGCCAGCAGTGATCCGGGACTCTATGGC. Protein product: CASSDPGLYG. The CDR3 in full is CASSDPGLYGYTF.

This clone showed up many times. The observed sequence ends 3 residues before the CDR3 terminus, with the missing tail filled in from the germline J gene. The J gene is TRBJ2-1, the V gene TRBV18; TRBD2 matches 7 bases. The CDR3 covers 16 residues. The germline CDR1 and CDR2 sequences are KGHSH and LQKENI. J gave up 5 bases and V 3 bases, and 10 bases lay outside the gene matches. This chain's CDR3 is CASSPRLAGENNEQFF. Incomplete CDR3 DNA: TGTGCCAGCTCACCGCGACTAGCCGGAGAAAACAATGAG.

This clone was seen many times. The covered CDR3 bases are TGTGCCAGCAGTTACGGTCCAGGAAACACAGATACG. Amino acid sequence: CASSYGPGNTDT. Given in full, the CDR3 is CASSYGPGNTDTQYF. This chain uses TRBV6-2 or TRBV6-3 with TRBJ2-3; no clear D gene. The read ends 3 residues early relative to the CDR3; the germline J gene fills the gap. The CDR3 has 15 residues. V was cut by 2 bases and J by 2 bases, with 11 bases left in between. Germline values: CDR1 MNHEY, CDR2 SVGEGT.

This clone has at least ten counts. The read ends 3 residues shy of where the CDR3 ends; the end is completed using the germline J gene. V and J are TRBV12-3 or TRBV12-4 and TRBJ2-5, with 12 nucleotides matching TRBD1. Trimming took 6 bases from V and 1 from J; bases not matched to a gene: 6. The CDR3 is 16 amino acids. The CDR3 loop is CASRAGTGGPQETQYF. Incomplete CDR3 DNA: TGTGCCAGCAGGGCCGGGACAGGGGGCCCCCAAGAGACC.

Many counts were recorded for this clone. The read comes to an end 3 residues before the CDR3 does, leaving the germline J gene to fill in the end. This chain uses TRBV5-1 with TRBJ2-1; the D is unclear. Germline CDR1 SGHRS, CDR2 YFSETQ. The CDR3 sequence is 15 residues long. Trimming pared 2 bases from V and 4 bases from J, leaving 13 bases between. The sequenced part of the CDR3 DNA is TGCGCCAGCAGCTTTGGATTACCGGGTTACAATGAG. Translating it yields CASSFGLPGYNE. The whole CDR3 protein is CASSFGLPGYNEQFF.

There are many counts of this clone. From the germline J gene comes the end of the CDR3, since the read stops 3 residues before it. The chain links TRBV30 to TRBJ1-6; D ambiguous. The germline CDR1 and CDR2 sequences are GTSNPN and SVGIG (reference sequence). CDR3 length: 14 amino acids. V lost 5 bases and J lost 6, with 14 bases in between. CDR3 bases read: TGTGCCTGGTCCTTTTCCGGGTCTAATTCACCC. Encoded protein: CAWSFSGSNSP. The full CDR3 protein reads CAWSFSGSNSPLHF.

This clone has ten or more counts. CDR3 sequence reads: CASSPTGDGGGYTF. CDR3 DNA (partial): TGCGCCAGCAGCCCGACAGGGGATGGTGGCGGC. The chain uses TRBV5-1 and TRBJ1-2; 8 positions match TRBD1. The CDR3 goes on 3 residues after the read ends, and that part is filled in from the germline J gene. This CDR3 comprises 14 residues. Germline V gene lookup returns CDR1 SGHRS and CDR2 YFSETQ.

This clone was counted ten times or more. The CDR3 end falls 3 residues outside the read, so it is completed with the germline J gene. The genes are TRBV4-1 and TRBJ1-4, with 9 nucleotides matching TRBD1. CDR3 size: 15 residues. The germline gives CDR1 MGHRA, CDR2 YSYEKL. The trim removed 1 base at V and 5 bases at J, leaving 2 bases unmatched. CDR3: CASSQVGTGNEKLFF. The CDR3 DNA, read in part, is TGCGCCAGCAGCCAAGTTGGGACAGGGAATGAAAAA.